This T cell receptor beta chain was recorded in a study of shared clonotypes between healthy human individuals. Concerning this clone itself: The sample holds other DNA sequences that translate to the same CDR3.

The data were produced by immunoSEQ multiplex PCR, yet TCRdb's version contains in-frame clones alone and is incomplete. The repertoire has 450,000 to 550,000 clones, 79% of them found once; the top ten carry 10% to 15%. Sequenced: PBMCs. The sequence came from a woman aged 40 to 50 in good health. Some clones in this sample may be carry-over from other donors' samples.

CDR3 amino acids: CASSFGTSGRTDTQYF. In nucleotides, the CDR3 is TGTGCCAGCAGCTTTGGGACTAGCGGGAGGACAGATACGCAGTATTTT. The chain joins TRBV11-3 to TRBJ2-3, with TRBD2 identical over 15 bases. There are 16 residues in the CDR3. Germline assignment: CDR1 SGHNT and CDR2 YENEEA. The ends lost 3 bases at V and 3 bases at J; junction bases unmatched: 1.